This T cell receptor (beta chain) was recorded in a study of T cell responses to AZD1222 COVID-19 vaccine. Profiling relied on immunoSEQ multiplex PCR, and the TCRdb table lists in-frame clones only, not all of them. The table has roughly 70,000 clones, 82% seen once. Concerning this clone: Its antigen remains unknown.

J was trimmed by 5 bases and V by 6 bases; bases with no gene match: 3. The length of the CDR3 is 14 residues. CDR1 is LNHDA, CDR2 SQIVND, per germline (reference sequence). Study-wide findings and caveats: Rises in breadth and depth of Spike-specific TCRs came after two AZD1222 doses. Baseline seropositives among AZD1222 recipients totaled only 5 to 7. Dominant CD4 TCR responses targeted spike regions 160-218 and 743-854. Females outnumbered males among donors, who were mostly white British; clonal diversity was possibly underestimated.

This clonotype was sampled from an adult in good health. The genes are TRBV19 and TRBJ1-4; 10 nucleotides align to TRBD1. The sequencing here drew on peripheral blood, taken on day 0 of AZD1222 vaccination. CDR3 in amino acids: CASSWGQGNEKLFF. In DNA, the CDR3 is TGTGCCAGTAGCTGGGGACAGGGGAATGAAAAACTGTTTTTT.